The entry below gives a single TCR beta chain sequence along with its context. Its target is unknown. The data belong to a study of Tregs in tolerant kidney transplant recipients. Notes on the study in general: No direct test of biological reproducibility was done here.

The CDR3 is 15 residues long. Germline CDR1 reads SGHAT; CDR2 reads FQNNGV. The germline V and J ends were trimmed by 3 bases and 4 bases, with 15 bases remaining between them. The repertoire was sequenced with immunoSEQ multiplex PCR; TCRdb's copy has only in-frame clones and lacks some. The repertoire holds about 100,000 clones, with roughly 89% as singletons. This clonotype was sampled from a human donor who received a combined kidney and bone marrow transplant. The chain joins TRBV11-2 to TRBJ2-5; D may be TRBD2 (5 bases). This sample comprised CD4+ T cells from blood, obtained before the transplant. The chain's CDR3 is CASSFERPPLETQYF. As DNA, the CDR3 is TGTGCCAGCAGCTTCGAGCGGCCACCATTAGAGACCCAGTACTTC.